These 23 T cell receptor beta chains were all obtained from the same sample, sequenced in a study of blood T cell repertoires in COVID-19. Generated by immunoSEQ multiplex PCR, the TCRdb table keeps only in-frame clones and is missing some. The data contain about 200,000 clones, around 80% of them singletons. Input material: peripheral blood. These TCRs come from a woman in her 70s with acute or convalescent COVID-19.

The sample holds a few counts of this clone. The genes are TRBV5-1 and TRBJ1-1; 10 nucleotides line up with TRBD1. The CDR3 extends over 14 amino acids. J lost 4 bases, V lost 7 bases, and 7 bases had no gene match. The V gene's germline CDR1 is SGHRS and CDR2 YFSETQ. The CDR3 sequence: CASWMDRGSTEAFF. DNA for the CDR3: TGCGCCAGCTGGATGGACAGGGGGAGCACTGAAGCTTTCTTT.

This clone was picked up a small number of times. The chain uses TRBV19 and TRBJ1-5; the D gene is possibly TRBD1 (6 bases). Germline CDR1 and CDR2: LNHDA and SQIVND (reference sequence). This CDR3 comprises 16 residues. V lost 5 bases and J 6 bases, leaving 20 bases between the germline ends. As DNA, the CDR3 is TGTGCCAGTAGTGGGACCACCAGGGGTTTGGGTCAGCCCCAGCATTTT. It codes for CASSGTTRGLGQPQHF.

The V gene is TRBV5-1, the J gene TRBJ2-3, with a tentative D call TRBD2 (5 bases). Germline V gives CDR1 SGHRS, CDR2 YFSETQ. V was pared by 4 bases and J by 1 base, with 10 bases between. The CDR3 totals 14 residues. The CDR3 DNA reads as TGCGCCAGCAGCGACACGAGGGGCACAGATACGCAGTATTTT. This codes for CASSDTRGTDTQYF.

This clone was seen a few times. The chain uses TRBV3-1 (or the pseudogene TRBV3-2) and TRBJ2-7; 10 bases match TRBD2. In germline, CDR1 is LGHDT, CDR2 YNNKEL (reference sequence). CDR3 length equals 14 residues. Trimming took 8 bases from V and 5 from J; bases not matched to a gene: 9. The CDR3 bases are TGTGCCAGCGCCCCGGGACTAGCGTCCAACGAGCAGTACTTC. It is translated as CASAPGLASNEQYF.

The J gene is TRBJ2-7, the V gene TRBV5-5; 7 bases match TRBD2. This CDR3 comprises 18 residues. Germline CDR1 is SGHKS and CDR2 is YYEKEE (reference sequence). The junction had 19 bases not matched to a gene; V was cut back by 0 bases and J by 7 bases. The CDR3 here is CASSLGLASPPRVGEQYF. In DNA, the CDR3 is TGTGCCAGCAGCTTGGGACTAGCAAGCCCTCCCCGTGTCGGAGAGCAGTACTTC.

This clone was counted between two and nine times. The junction differs from germline at one of its ends, possibly a read error. This chain uses TRBV28 with TRBJ2-1; D might be TRBD2 (5 bases). This CDR3 is built from 11 residues. Germline loops: CDR1 MDHEN, CDR2 SYDVKM. The CDR3 region has the DNA TGTGCCAGCAGTTTGGGGAGAGAGGCACTCTTC. It specifies CASSLGREALF.

The chain carries TRBV5-5 and TRBJ1-1; 7 nucleotides match TRBD1. The CDR3 contains 16 residues. V shed 3 bases, J shed 0 bases, and the junction held 8 bases outside the gene matches. Per the germline V gene, CDR1 is SGHKS and CDR2 is YYEKEE (reference sequence). CDR3 protein: CASSSEGGSLNTEAFF. CDR3 DNA: TGTGCCAGCAGCTCGGAAGGGGGCAGCTTGAACACTGAAGCTTTCTTT. Supplemented by reference TRBV5-5 and TRBJ1-1, the full variable domain reads DAGVTQSPTHLIKTRGQQVTLRCSPISGHKSVSWYQQVLGQGPQFIFQYYEKEERGRGNFPDRFSARQFPNYSSELNVNALLLGDSALYLCASSSEGGSLNTEAFFGQGTRLTVV.

In its sample, this clone was seen a few times. This chain links TRBV7-2 with TRBJ2-7; D is uncertain. The CDR3 has 17 residues. CDR1 and CDR2 (germline): SGHTA, FQGNSA. The V end lost 1 base, the J end lost 3 bases, and 19 bases lay between the germline ends. The CDR3 protein is CASSLVVGRRTSYEQYF. As DNA, the CDR3 is TGTGCCAGCAGCTTAGTGGTTGGTCGCCGAACGAGCTACGAGCAGTACTTC.

The rearrangement joins TRBV3-1 (or the pseudogene TRBV3-2) to TRBJ1-2; the D is unclear. The germline gives CDR1 LGHDT, CDR2 YNNKEL (reference sequence). CDR3 length equals 15 residues. V gave up 0 bases and J gave up 4 bases, with 12 bases separating them. For the CDR3, the DNA is TGTGCCAGCAGCCAAGAAGCCTACAGCTTCTATGGCTACACCTTC. It encodes CASSQEAYSFYGYTF.

This chain connects TRBV5-4 to TRBJ2-1; 8 nucleotides match TRBD2. CDR1 and CDR2 from the germline V gene are SGHNT and YYREEE (reference sequence). V lost 4 bases to trimming and J lost 3 bases; unmatched junction nucleotides: 15. The CDR3 loop spans 18 amino acids. CDR3 DNA sequence: TGTGCCAGCAGCGAACTAGCGGCGGGCTTGGGCCGCTACAATGAGCAGTTCTTC. It encodes CASSELAAGLGRYNEQFF.

J is TRBJ2-5 and V is TRBV2; 9 bases map to TRBD2. Per the germline V gene, CDR1 is SNHLY and CDR2 is FYNNEI. After removal of 6 bases from V and 1 base from J, the junction contained 9 bases not matched to a gene. The CDR3 consists of 16 residues. The DNA of the CDR3 is TGTGCCAGCAGGCGTAGGACTAGCGCCTTCCAAGAGACCCAGTACTTC. Amino acid sequence: CASRRRTSAFQETQYF.

This chain connects TRBV24-1 to TRBJ2-4; D perhaps matches TRBD2 (6 bases). The CDR3 extends over 14 amino acids. The germline CDR1 and CDR2 sequences are KGHDR and SFDVKD. Trimming shortened V by 3 bases and J by 3 bases, and 8 bases separated the two germline ends. The CDR3 DNA reads TGTGCCACCAGTGATGGGGGAGGCAAAAACATTCAGTACTTC. It codes for CATSDGGGKNIQYF.

This clone has a single count. The gene calls are TRBV14 and TRBJ1-4, with 8 bases identical to TRBD1. Germline values: CDR1 SGHDN, CDR2 FVKESK. J lost 8 bases, V lost 4 bases, and 6 bases had no gene match. This CDR3 is built from 14 residues. The CDR3 DNA sequence: TGTGCCAGCAGCCCGGGACAGGCCAGAGAAAAACTGTTTTTT. Translated, it gives CASSPGQAREKLFF.

V and J are TRBV28 and TRBJ1-1; maybe TRBD1 (6 bases). The length of the CDR3 is 15 residues. Germline assignment: CDR1 MDHEN and CDR2 SYDVKM. The germline V and J ends were trimmed by 5 bases and 3 bases, with 16 bases remaining between them. The CDR3 spells CASSPALGGDTEAFF. The CDR3 region has the DNA TGTGCCAGCAGTCCGGCCCTTGGGGGCGACACTGAAGCTTTCTTT. Supplemented by reference TRBV28 and TRBJ1-1, the full variable domain reads DVKVTQSSRYLVKRTGEKVFLECVQDMDHENMFWYRQDPGLGLRLIYFSYDVKMKEKGDIPEGYSVSREKKERFSLILESASTNQTSMYLCASSPALGGDTEAFFGQGTRLTVV.

The rearrangement joins TRBV5-4 to TRBJ1-4, with TRBD1 matching 9 bases. The V gene end was trimmed by 4 bases and the J gene end by 7 bases; junction bases not matched to a gene: 14. The CDR3 is 17 amino acids. Germline lookup yields CDR1 SGHNT and CDR2 YYREEE (reference sequence). This chain's CDR3 is CASSLVPGQGATEKLFF. CDR3 DNA: TGTGCCAGCAGCCTCGTCCCGGGACAGGGTGCGACTGAAAAACTGTTTTTT.

V gene TRBV28 combines with J gene TRBJ2-7; TRBD2 agrees at 14 bases. V shed 5 bases and J 3 bases; nucleotides not matched to a gene: 6. The CDR3 loop spans 16 amino acids. Germline CDR1 reads MDHEN; CDR2 reads SYDVKM. The CDR3 sequence: CASSPQGLAGVYEQYF. In DNA, the CDR3 is TGTGCCAGCAGTCCCCAGGGACTAGCGGGAGTCTACGAGCAGTACTTC.

The V and J genes are TRBV5-1 and TRBJ1-2, with a weak D call TRBD1 (5 bases). This CDR3 contains 16 residues. V was trimmed by 0 bases and J by 0 bases, leaving 12 bases between them. CDR1 and CDR2 from the germline V gene are SGHRS and YFSETQ. As DNA, the CDR3 is TGCGCCAGCAGCTTGGATGGGGCAGGGCCTAACTATGGCTACACCTTC. Its protein product is CASSLDGAGPNYGYTF. The whole variable domain, remainder taken from reference TRBV5-1 and TRBJ1-2, is KAGVTQTPRYLIKTRGQQVTLSCSPISGHRSVSWYQQTPGQGLQFLFEYFSETQRNKGNFPGRFSGRQFSNSRSEMNVSTLELGDSALYLCASSLDGAGPNYGYTFGSGTRLTVV.

Concerning this clone itself: The same CDR3 can be traced to other DNA sequences in this sample. The chain recombines TRBV6-5 with TRBJ1-4; no clear D. The CDR3 runs to 14 residues. CDR1 and CDR2 from the germline V gene are MNHEY and SVGAGI. Trimming left V 6 bases short and J 0 bases short, with 8 bases between. As DNA, the CDR3 is TGTGCCAGCAGGCGGGGTGCAACTAATGAAAAACTGTTTTTT. The encoded protein is CASRRGATNEKLFF.

The sample holds one count of this clone. The rearrangement joins TRBV28 to TRBJ1-1; TRBD1 agrees at 10 bases. The CDR3 totals 15 residues. V shed 6 bases and J 7 bases; nucleotides not matched to a gene: 11. Germline assignment: CDR1 MDHEN and CDR2 SYDVKM. The CDR3 loop reads CASSRPGTGEVEAFF. The CDR3 DNA reads as TGTGCCAGCAGCCGGCCCGGGACAGGGGAGGTTGAAGCTTTCTTT.

Points on this clone: This specimen includes other DNA sequences encoding the same CDR3. V usage is TRBV27 and J usage is TRBJ1-2; 7 nucleotides align to TRBD1. Germline CDR1 reads MNHEY; CDR2 reads SMNVEV (reference sequence). V lost 0 bases, J lost 8 bases, and 3 bases stayed unmatched. The CDR3 contains 13 residues. The CDR3 coding sequence is TGTGCCAGCAGTTTATCTACAGGGGACGGCTACACCTTC. It yields the protein CASSLSTGDGYTF.

The chain combines TRBV2 with TRBJ2-5; 9 nucleotides align to TRBD2. Germline CDR1 reads SNHLY; CDR2 reads FYNNEI. After removal of 5 bases from V and 2 bases from J, the junction contained 12 bases not matched to a gene. The CDR3 totals 17 residues. CDR3 in DNA: TGTGCCAGCAGTCGACCCGTAGCGGGAGCGGGTCAAGAGACCCAGTACTTC. This codes for CASSRPVAGAGQETQYF.

The chain uses TRBV20-1 and TRBJ2-1; tentative D call: TRBD2 (6 bases). V lost 6 bases and J lost 8, with 11 bases in between. Germline V CDR1 and CDR2: DFQATT, SNEGSKA (reference sequence). The CDR3 totals 11 residues. The CDR3 spells CSAGGPDEQFF. The CDR3 DNA follows: TGCAGTGCGGGGGGACCGGATGAGCAGTTCTTC.

The rearrangement uses TRBV6-5 and TRBJ2-4, with D tentatively TRBD1 (6 bases). This CDR3 is built from 14 residues. V lost 6 bases and J lost 2, with 11 bases in between. The V gene's germline CDR1 is MNHEY and CDR2 SVGAGI. The CDR3 region is CASRSRDTKNIQYF. CDR3 nucleotides: TGTGCCAGCAGAAGCCGGGACACCAAAAACATTCAGTACTTC.